Each of the 27 T cell receptor beta chains below was sequenced from the same sample in a study of cytomegalovirus exposure and HLA in healthy donors. Use of 60 Vbeta and 13 Jbeta primers characterized the PCR. Profiled with immunoSEQ multiplex PCR; TCRdb holds only in-frame clones, not every one. The sample lists 75,000 to 90,000 clones, under 85% occurring once. What was sequenced was PBMCs. These TCRs come from a woman aged 40-49 years in good health and CMV-seropositive.

Only a few counts were recorded for this clone. The gene calls are TRBV5-4 and TRBJ2-5; D may be TRBD2 (7 bases). CDR3 size: 15 residues. Germline CDR1 reads SGHNT; CDR2 reads YYREEE (reference sequence). V lost 2 bases and J lost 5, with 16 bases in between. In DNA form, the CDR3 reads TGTGCCAGCAGCTTTGCGGGGGCCGGGGAGGAGACCCAGTACTTC. Protein sequence: CASSFAGAGEETQYF.

This clone was observed a handful of times. V usage is TRBV6-5 and J usage is TRBJ2-3; D is possibly TRBD2 (5 bases). CDR3 length: 13 amino acids. Germline CDR1 MNHEY, CDR2 SVGAGI. Trimming removed 6 bases at V and 2 bases at J, with 9 bases between. CDR3 DNA sequence: TGTGCCAGCAGCCCGGACTCCACAGATACGCAGTATTTT. It is translated as CASSPDSTDTQYF.

This clone was seen once. V usage is TRBV6-1 and J usage is TRBJ1-2, with D possibly being TRBD1 (6 bases). CDR1 MNHNS and CDR2 SASEGT come from the germline V gene. CDR3 length: 12 residues. The V and J ends lost 8 bases and 4 bases respectively, with 11 bases between them. The CDR3 nucleotides are TGTGCCAGCTCCAGGGGAGTCTATGGCTACACCTTC. Translation gives CASSRGVYGYTF.

The rearrangement links TRBV25-1 to TRBJ1-1; D may be TRBD1 (6 bases). Germline V gives CDR1 MGHDK, CDR2 SYGVNS. The CDR3 is 12 residues long. Trimming took off 7 bases at V and 5 bases at J, with 11 bases between the two ends. In DNA form, the CDR3 reads TGTGCCAGCATGGGGGGGCCAACTGAAGCTTTCTTT. Encoded protein: CASMGGPTEAFF.

This clone was observed a few times. The V gene is TRBV6-1, the J gene TRBJ2-1, with 8 bases identical to TRBD1. Germline CDR1 reads MNHNS; CDR2 reads SASEGT. V shed 2 bases, J shed 0 bases, and the junction held 6 bases outside the gene matches. The CDR3 has 17 residues. The CDR3 here is CASSERFQGASYNEQFF. CDR3 in DNA: TGTGCCAGCAGTGAAAGGTTCCAGGGGGCCTCCTACAATGAGCAGTTCTTC.

This chain joins TRBV2 and TRBJ1-1; D is uncertain. Trimming removed 7 bases from V and 0 bases from J, with 9 bases in between. Germline assignment: CDR1 SNHLY and CDR2 FYNNEI. The CDR3 totals 13 residues. The CDR3 nucleotides are TGTGCCAGCACGGGATACCTGAACACTGAAGCTTTCTTT. Translating it yields CASTGYLNTEAFF.

This rearrangement joins TRBV28 to TRBJ1-1; tentatively, D is TRBD1 (5 bases). This CDR3 contains 19 residues. Germline values: CDR1 MDHEN, CDR2 SYDVKM. The V end lost 4 bases, the J end lost 0 bases, and 24 bases lay between the germline ends. CDR3 bases: TGTGCCAGCAGTTCAATCGACTGGACAAGAAGGGGAATGAACACTGAAGCTTTCTTT. Translating gives CASSSIDWTRRGMNTEAFF.

This clone was seen just once. This rearrangement joins TRBV2 to TRBJ1-2, with D unresolved. From germline, CDR1 is SNHLY and CDR2 FYNNEI. V gave up 4 bases and J gave up 4 bases, with 7 bases separating them. This CDR3 spans 12 amino acids. CDR3 loop: CASSVQVYGYTF. The DNA of the CDR3 is TGTGCCAGCAGTGTGCAGGTCTATGGCTACACCTTC.

The V gene is TRBV27, the J gene TRBJ2-7, with D perhaps TRBD2 (5 bases). V was pared by 4 bases and J by 2 bases, with 12 bases between. Germline V gene lookup returns CDR1 MNHEY and CDR2 SMNVEV (reference sequence). CDR3 length: 14 amino acids. The CDR3 sequence is CASSSLTKTYEQYF. CDR3 coding DNA: TGTGCCAGCAGTTCCCTGACTAAAACCTACGAGCAGTACTTC.

V and J are TRBV6-1 and TRBJ2-3, with TRBD1 as a possible D gene (6 bases). The CDR3 runs 16 residues. V was clipped by 2 bases and J by 1 base, with 13 bases between them. Looked up from germline, CDR1 is MNHNS and CDR2 is SASEGT. The CDR3: CASSEFRQAGTDTQYF. As DNA, the CDR3 is TGTGCCAGCAGTGAATTCCGACAGGCCGGCACAGATACGCAGTATTTT.

This clone occurred once. The chain links TRBV9 to TRBJ2-1, with TRBD1 as a possible D gene (6 bases). Germline-derived CDR1 and CDR2 are SGDLS and YYNGEE. With 0 bases removed from V and 4 bases from J, the gap between germline ends came to 14 bases. The CDR3 runs 16 residues. DNA for the CDR3: TGTGCCAGCAGCGTAGCGCAAGGGACACCTTACAATGAGCAGTTCTTC. Translation gives CASSVAQGTPYNEQFF.

J is TRBJ2-1 and V is TRBV9, with 11 positions matching TRBD2. Germline CDR1 and CDR2: SGDLS and YYNGEE. The CDR3 is 14 residues long. V lost 4 bases to trimming and J lost 13 bases; unmatched junction nucleotides: 10. The CDR3 is CASSPRVAGGPQFF. DNA for the CDR3: TGTGCCAGCAGCCCTCGCGTAGCGGGGGGGCCTCAGTTCTTC.

The chain has TRBV9 and TRBJ2-7; tentatively, D is TRBD1 (6 bases). V gave up 1 base and J gave up 3 bases, with 11 bases separating them. The CDR3 is made up of 14 amino acids. Germline V gene sequence: CDR1 SGDLS, CDR2 YYNGEE. The CDR3: CASSVTDRNYEQYF. In DNA, the CDR3 is TGTGCCAGCAGCGTAACGGACAGAAACTACGAGCAGTACTTC.

The chain uses TRBV4-2 and TRBJ2-7; TRBD2 matches 7 bases. CDR1 and CDR2 (germline): LGHNA, YNFKEQ. Trimming removed 0 bases from V and 0 bases from J; junction bases left unmatched: 11. This CDR3 comprises 18 residues. Here the CDR3 DNA reads TGTGCCAGCAGCCAAGACCTATCTATTCGCGGGAGCTCCTACGAGCAGTACTTC. The encoded protein is CASSQDLSIRGSSYEQYF.

The CDR3 bases are TGCGCCAGCAGCTTGCTGACAGGGGGCGAAAAACTGTTTTTT. Translation: CASSLLTGGEKLFF. The chain carries TRBV5-1 and TRBJ1-4; 10 bases line up with TRBD1. There are 14 residues in the CDR3. V dropped 1 base and J dropped 8; count of bases not matched to a gene: 2. The germline CDR1 and CDR2 sequences are SGHRS and YFSETQ.

This clone was seen a handful of times. This chain joins TRBV5-1 and TRBJ1-1; D ambiguous. Trimming took 3 bases from V and 4 from J, leaving 10 bases between them. This CDR3 comprises 13 residues. Germline CDR1 and CDR2: SGHRS and YFSETQ. The CDR3 DNA reads TGCGCCAGCAGCTCTCATGTCGGCACTGAAGCTTTCTTT. Residues: CASSSHVGTEAFF. Together with reference TRBV5-1 and TRBJ1-1, the CDR3 gives the full variable domain: KAGVTQTPRYLIKTRGQQVTLSCSPISGHRSVSWYQQTPGQGLQFLFEYFSETQRNKGNFPGRFSGRQFSNSRSEMNVSTLELGDSALYLCASSSHVGTEAFFGQGTRLTVV.

The chain has TRBV2 and TRBJ1-1; D possibly corresponds to TRBD1 (6 bases). V was cut by 6 bases and J by 4 bases, with 12 bases left in between. This CDR3 has 13 amino acids. Per the germline V gene, CDR1 is SNHLY and CDR2 is FYNNEI. CDR3 loop: CASRKDSVTEAFF. The CDR3 coding sequence is TGTGCCAGCAGGAAGGACAGCGTCACTGAAGCTTTCTTT.

The chain joins TRBV2 to TRBJ1-6, with D maybe TRBD1 (5 bases). CDR1 SNHLY and CDR2 FYNNEI come from the germline V gene. Trimming removed 6 bases from V and 7 bases from J, with 10 bases in between. There are 13 residues in the CDR3. CDR3 loop: CASRGGENSPLHF. For the CDR3, the DNA is TGTGCCAGCAGGGGAGGGGAGAATTCACCCCTCCACTTT.

This rearrangement joins TRBV9 to TRBJ1-4; possibly TRBD1 for D (6 bases). Germline CDR1 reads SGDLS; CDR2 reads YYNGEE. The CDR3 runs to 14 residues. Between the trimmed V and J ends, which lost 5 bases and 8 bases, there was a span of 16 bases. The CDR3 region is CASSAGDSREKLFF. The CDR3 DNA follows: TGTGCCAGCAGTGCAGGGGATTCGCGGGAAAAACTGTTTTTT.

The chain couples TRBV6-1 to TRBJ1-4, with D unclear. Germline V gene lookup returns CDR1 MNHNS and CDR2 SASEGT. The length of the CDR3 is 15 residues. Trimming left V 6 bases short and J 5 bases short, with 16 bases between. CDR3 sequence: CASSLRSPYNEKLFF. Written as DNA, the CDR3 is TGTGCCAGCAGCCTCAGGTCCCCTTACAATGAAAAACTGTTTTTT.

The chain uses TRBV7-2 and TRBJ1-1; D gene uncertain. With 5 bases removed from V and 7 bases from J, the gap between germline ends came to 11 bases. CDR1 is SGHTA and CDR2 is FQGNSA in the germline V gene. The CDR3 has 12 amino acids. The CDR3 region is CASSPGQLEAFF. The DNA for the CDR3 is TGTGCCAGCAGCCCCGGTCAACTTGAAGCTTTCTTT.

The CDR3 sequence: CASDRGNQPQHF. CDR3 nucleotide sequence: TGTGCCAGCGACAGGGGCAATCAGCCCCAGCATTTT. V is TRBV7-9 and J is TRBJ1-5, with 7 nucleotides matching TRBD1. The CDR3 length is 12 residues. After removal of 8 bases from V and 2 bases from J, the junction contained 0 bases not matched to a gene. CDR1 SEHNR and CDR2 FQNEAQ come from the germline V gene (reference sequence).

The chain combines TRBV5-1 with TRBJ2-2; 10 positions match TRBD2. The germline V gene encodes CDR1 SGHRS and CDR2 YFSETQ. V lost 3 bases and J lost 1; bases outside the gene matches: 3. This CDR3 has 16 residues. In DNA, the CDR3 is TGCGCCAGCAGCTCAACTAGCGGGAAGAACACCGGGGAGCTGTTTTTT. Translation gives CASSSTSGKNTGELFF.

This rearrangement joins TRBV5-1 to TRBJ1-5; a weak D match, TRBD1 (5 bases). V was cut by 4 bases and J by 3 bases, with 14 bases left in between. CDR1 and CDR2 from the germline V gene are SGHRS and YFSETQ. CDR3 length equals 15 residues. The CDR3 sequence: CASSQGVGNNQPQHF. For the CDR3, the DNA is TGCGCCAGCAGCCAAGGGGTGGGGAACAATCAGCCCCAGCATTTT.

The genes are TRBV6-9 and TRBJ1-6, with 10 bases that match TRBD1. Germline CDR1 reads MNHGY; CDR2 reads SVAAGI. The ends lost 5 bases at V and 10 bases at J; junction bases unmatched: 8. CDR3 length equals 15 residues. The DNA of the CDR3 is TGTGCCAGCAGTCGCCCCGGACAGGGGGACTCACCCCTCCACTTT. It encodes CASSRPGQGDSPLHF.

CDR3 sequence: CASSLTGSYNEQFF. Here the CDR3 DNA reads TGCGCCAGCAGCTTGACTGGCTCCTACAATGAGCAGTTCTTC. The genes are TRBV5-1 and TRBJ2-1; D remains unclear. CDR3 length: 14 residues. V lost 1 base and J lost 0, with 5 bases in between. Germline values: CDR1 SGHRS, CDR2 YFSETQ.

V is TRBV6-5 and J is TRBJ1-5; D call uncertain. V was trimmed by 0 bases and J by 0 bases, leaving 9 bases between them. The germline gives CDR1 MNHEY, CDR2 SVGAGI. The CDR3 extends over 16 amino acids. In DNA form, the CDR3 reads TGTGCCAGCAGTTACTCGAGCCCCTATAGCAATCAGCCCCAGCATTTT. Residues: CASSYSSPYSNQPQHF.